This T cell receptor (beta chain) was observed in a study of T cell responses to AZD1222 COVID-19 vaccine listed by TCRdb under 2021. Context from the whole study: AZD1222 recipients with second doses at about 4 weeks or about 12 weeks were pooled, because spike-specific TCR depth and breadth did not differ between schedules. Trial participants were enrolled by age into 18-55, 56-69 and 70-plus year subgroups, with about 150, 28 and 57 TCR-sequenced participants respectively. TCR sequencing covered approximately 230 trial participants: 207 given two doses of AZD1222 and 26 given two doses of MenACWY control vaccine.

The CDR3 regions of human TCRbeta chains were subjected to immunosequencing. As for the original processing: Repertoire TCRs were checked for matches against a reference library of SARS-CoV-2-specific TCRs that had been generated using the MIRA antigen-specificity platform. Breadth was defined as the fraction of unique TCRs that were SARS-CoV-2-associated. Depth was defined as the fraction of total T cells that were SARS-CoV-2-associated. Using the MIRA data, each spike-specific TCR was assigned both to the spike region to which the TCR was reactive and to a CD4 or CD8 class. Log10-transformed breadth and depth values were compared by one-way ANOVA with Sidak's multiple comparisons tests. TCRdb stores this immuneACCESS table with in-frame sequences only. Part of the clones is absent; in the studies checked, under half of the shortfall reflects unresolved V genes, and no reason is known for the rest. The DNA gave D and trimming, while V, J and clone size come from that table. The sample table contains 85,000 to 100,000 clones; only one count was recorded for 70% to 85% of them. Of the sample, around 21% is held by the ten largest clones.

Worth noting for this clone: No antigen is known for it. Per-base qualities were not stored, and no clone one base away is much larger.

From cysteine to phenylalanine, the CDR3 is 17 amino acids long. The DNA shown is the 51-base CDR3, in frame from base 1. CDR1 is given as SGHKS and CDR2 as YYEKEE, both from the germline V gene (reference sequence). V ends up 0 bases short and J 0 bases short, with an unmatched junction base count of 7. The time point label, read with the paper, signifies: baseline before first vaccination. Vaccinee samples were obtained from the UK trials COV001 and COV002, which included a single-blind randomized controlled phase 2/3 trial of AZD1222 (ChAdOx1 nCoV-19) in healthy adults. Trial participant PBMC samples were collected at day 0 and day 28 after the second dose for TCRbeta chain sequencing. The research as a whole found: Because no samples from the day 14 peak response were available, repertoires could be characterized only after the peak T cell response. Participants were mostly white British, with more females than males. The authors suggested clonal diversity may have been underestimated. Conclusions about previously exposed vaccinees are limited, since just 5 to 7 AZD1222 recipients were seropositive for SARS-CoV-2 at baseline. In the small 56-69-year group, the increase in depth fell short of significance, most likely because of low power. After two AZD1222 doses, both the breadth and the depth of spike-specific TCRs were significantly higher than at day 0 and than in MenACWY recipients. Vaccine-associated CD4 TCRs spanned the whole spike protein, with dominant responses in regions 160-218 and 743-854. Reportedly, close to half of the unique spike-specific TCRs recognized epitopes lying outside the regions that are mutated in the B.1.351 and B.1.1.7 variants.

The sequence is built from TRBV5-5 and TRBJ1-1; the junction holds 8 bases that match TRBD1. The sequence was collected from an adult in good health. The source was peripheral blood, collected on day 0 of AZD1222 vaccination. The bases read TGTGCCAGCAGCTTGGGGGCAGGGGGCAGGGTGAACACTGAAGCTTTCTTT. Translated, it reads CASSLGAGGRVNTEAFF.